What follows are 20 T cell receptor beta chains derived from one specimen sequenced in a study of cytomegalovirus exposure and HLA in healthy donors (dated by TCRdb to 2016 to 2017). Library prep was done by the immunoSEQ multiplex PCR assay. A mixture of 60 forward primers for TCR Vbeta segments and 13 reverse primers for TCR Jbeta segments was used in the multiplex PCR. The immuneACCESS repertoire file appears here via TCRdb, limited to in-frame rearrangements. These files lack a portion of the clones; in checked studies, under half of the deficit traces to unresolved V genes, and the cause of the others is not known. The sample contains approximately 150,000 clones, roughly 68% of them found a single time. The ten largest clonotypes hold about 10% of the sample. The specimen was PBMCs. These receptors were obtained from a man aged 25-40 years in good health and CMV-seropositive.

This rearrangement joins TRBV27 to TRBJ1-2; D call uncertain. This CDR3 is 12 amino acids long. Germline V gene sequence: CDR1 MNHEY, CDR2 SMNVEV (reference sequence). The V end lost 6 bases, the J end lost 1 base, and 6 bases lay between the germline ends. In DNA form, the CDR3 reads TGTGCCAGCAGCAGTGGTAACTATGGCTACACCTTC. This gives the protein CASSSGNYGYTF.

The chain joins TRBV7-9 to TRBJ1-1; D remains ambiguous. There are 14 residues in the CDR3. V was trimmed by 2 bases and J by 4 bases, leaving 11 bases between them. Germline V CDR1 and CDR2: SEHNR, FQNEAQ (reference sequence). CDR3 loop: CASSLSPSGTEAFF. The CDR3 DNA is TGTGCCAGCAGCTTAAGTCCGTCGGGCACTGAAGCTTTCTTT.

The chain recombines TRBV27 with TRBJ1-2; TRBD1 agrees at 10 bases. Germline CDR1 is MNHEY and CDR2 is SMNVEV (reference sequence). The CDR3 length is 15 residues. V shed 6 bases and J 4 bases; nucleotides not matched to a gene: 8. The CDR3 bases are TGTGCCAGCAGGCCTGGGACAGGGGTATCCTATGGCTACACCTTC. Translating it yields CASRPGTGVSYGYTF.

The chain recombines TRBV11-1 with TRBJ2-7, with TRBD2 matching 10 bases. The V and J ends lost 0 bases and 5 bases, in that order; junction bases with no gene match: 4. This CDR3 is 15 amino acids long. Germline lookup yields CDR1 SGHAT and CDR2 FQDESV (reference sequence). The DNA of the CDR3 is TGTGCCAGCAGCTTAGCGCTAGCGGGAGTGCACGAGCAGTACTTC. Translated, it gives CASSLALAGVHEQYF.

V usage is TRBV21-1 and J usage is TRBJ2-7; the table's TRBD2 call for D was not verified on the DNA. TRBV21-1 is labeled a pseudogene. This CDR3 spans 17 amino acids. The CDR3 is CASSTLTGTSGSYEQYF. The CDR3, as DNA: TGTGCCAGCAGCACCTTAACCGGGACTAGCGGCTCCTACGAGCAGTACTTC.

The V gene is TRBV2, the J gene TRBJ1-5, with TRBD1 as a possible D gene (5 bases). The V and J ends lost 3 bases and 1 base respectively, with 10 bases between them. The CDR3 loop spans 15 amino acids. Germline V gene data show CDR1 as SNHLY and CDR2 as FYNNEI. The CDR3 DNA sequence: TGTGCCAGCAGTGAGGCGGGACGGAGCAATCAGCCCCAGCATTTT. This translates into CASSEAGRSNQPQHF.

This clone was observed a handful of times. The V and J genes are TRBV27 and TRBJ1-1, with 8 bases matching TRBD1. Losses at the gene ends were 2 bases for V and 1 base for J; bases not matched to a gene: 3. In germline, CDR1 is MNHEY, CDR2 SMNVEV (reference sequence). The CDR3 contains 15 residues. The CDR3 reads CASSLGGTGNTEAFF. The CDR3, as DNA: TGTGCCAGCAGTTTAGGGGGGACAGGGAACACTGAAGCTTTCTTT.

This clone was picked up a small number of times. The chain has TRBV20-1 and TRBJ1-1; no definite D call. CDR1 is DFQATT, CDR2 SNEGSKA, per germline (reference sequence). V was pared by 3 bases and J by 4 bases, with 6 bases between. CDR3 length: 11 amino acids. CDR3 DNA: TGCAGTGCTAGTGGAGGCACTGAAGCTTTCTTT. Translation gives CSASGGTEAFF.

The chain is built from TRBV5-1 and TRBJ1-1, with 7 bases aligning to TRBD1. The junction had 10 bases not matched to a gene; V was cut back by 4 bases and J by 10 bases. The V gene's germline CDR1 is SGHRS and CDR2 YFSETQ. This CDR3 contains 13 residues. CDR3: CASSRGGDSAAFF. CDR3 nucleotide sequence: TGCGCCAGCAGCCGGGGGGGGGACAGCGCAGCTTTCTTT.

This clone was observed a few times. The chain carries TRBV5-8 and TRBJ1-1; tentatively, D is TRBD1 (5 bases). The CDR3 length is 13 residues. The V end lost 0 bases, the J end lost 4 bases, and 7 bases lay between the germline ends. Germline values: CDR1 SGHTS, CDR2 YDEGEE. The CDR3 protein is CASSLGGGTEAFF. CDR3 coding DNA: TGTGCCAGCAGCTTGGGGGGGGGCACTGAAGCTTTCTTT.

This CDR3 reads CASSQPSGTGAWTEAFF. Here the CDR3 DNA reads TGTGCCAGCAGCCAACCATCGGGGACAGGGGCTTGGACTGAAGCTTTCTTT. This rearrangement joins TRBV4-2 to TRBJ1-1; 10 bases are shared with TRBD1. The CDR3 loop spans 17 amino acids. From germline, CDR1 is LGHNA and CDR2 YNFKEQ. V lost 2 bases and J lost 5; bases outside the gene matches: 11.

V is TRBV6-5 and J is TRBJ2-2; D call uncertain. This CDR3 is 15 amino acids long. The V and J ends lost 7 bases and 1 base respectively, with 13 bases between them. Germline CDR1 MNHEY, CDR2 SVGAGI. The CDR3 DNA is TGTGCCAGCACCACCCCCGCAGAGAACACCGGGGAGCTGTTTTTT. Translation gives CASTTPAENTGELFF.

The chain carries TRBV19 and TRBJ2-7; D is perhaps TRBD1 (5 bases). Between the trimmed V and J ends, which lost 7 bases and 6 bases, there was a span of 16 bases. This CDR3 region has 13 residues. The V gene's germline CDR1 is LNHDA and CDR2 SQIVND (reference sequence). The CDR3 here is CASMARPRGEQYF. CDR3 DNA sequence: TGTGCCAGTATGGCCCGACCTAGGGGCGAGCAGTACTTC. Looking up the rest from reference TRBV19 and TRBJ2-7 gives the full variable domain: DGGITQSPKYLFRKEGQNVTLSCEQNLNHDAMYWYRQDPGQGLRLIYYSQIVNDFQKGDIAEGYSVSREKKESFPLTVTSAQKNPTAFYLCASMARPRGEQYFGPGTRLTVT.

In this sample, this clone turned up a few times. The CDR3 DNA is TGTGCCAGCAGCCAATACAGCAGTGAAAAACTGTTTTTT. This gives the protein CASSQYSSEKLFF. This rearrangement joins TRBV14 to TRBJ1-4; D call uncertain. The CDR3 has 13 residues. Germline CDR1 reads SGHDN; CDR2 reads FVKESK. Trimming pared 2 bases from V and 7 bases from J, leaving 8 bases between.

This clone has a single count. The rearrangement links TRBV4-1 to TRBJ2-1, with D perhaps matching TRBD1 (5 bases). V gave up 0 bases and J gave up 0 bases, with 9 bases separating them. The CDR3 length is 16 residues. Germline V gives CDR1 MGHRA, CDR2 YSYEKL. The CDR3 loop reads CASSQDIGDSYNEQFF. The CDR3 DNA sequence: TGCGCCAGCAGCCAAGATATAGGGGACTCCTACAATGAGCAGTTCTTC.

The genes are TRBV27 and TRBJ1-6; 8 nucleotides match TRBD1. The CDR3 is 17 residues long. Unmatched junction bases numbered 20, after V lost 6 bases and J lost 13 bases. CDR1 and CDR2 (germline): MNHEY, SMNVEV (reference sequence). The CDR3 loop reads CASSRYGSGQGGNPLHF. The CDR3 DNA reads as TGTGCCAGCAGCCGTTATGGGTCCGGACAGGGTGGGAATCCCCTCCACTTT.

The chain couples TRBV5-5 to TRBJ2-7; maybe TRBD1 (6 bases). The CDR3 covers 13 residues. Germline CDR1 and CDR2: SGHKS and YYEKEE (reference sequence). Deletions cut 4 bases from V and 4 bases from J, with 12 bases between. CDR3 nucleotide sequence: TGTGCCAGCAGCCCGTACAGGGATTACGAGCAGTACTTC. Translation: CASSPYRDYEQYF.

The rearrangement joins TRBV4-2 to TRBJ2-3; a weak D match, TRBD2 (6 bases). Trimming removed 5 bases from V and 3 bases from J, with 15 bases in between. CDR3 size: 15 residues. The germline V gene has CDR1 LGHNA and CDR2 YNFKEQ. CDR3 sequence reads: CASSSRGGGTDTQYF. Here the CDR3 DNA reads TGTGCCAGCAGCTCCCGGGGAGGAGGGACAGATACGCAGTATTTT.

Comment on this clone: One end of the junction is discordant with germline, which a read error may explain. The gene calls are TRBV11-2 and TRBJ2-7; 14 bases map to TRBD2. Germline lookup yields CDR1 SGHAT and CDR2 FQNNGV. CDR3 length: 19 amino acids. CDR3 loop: CASSLARDRLAGGPYEQYF. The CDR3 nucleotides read TGTGCCAGTAGCTTAGCCAGGGATCGACTAGCGGGAGGGCCGTACGAGCAGTACTTC.

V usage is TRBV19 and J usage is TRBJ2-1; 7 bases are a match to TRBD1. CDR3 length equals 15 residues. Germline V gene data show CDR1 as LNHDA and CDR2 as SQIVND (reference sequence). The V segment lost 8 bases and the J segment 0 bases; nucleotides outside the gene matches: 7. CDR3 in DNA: TGTGCCAGTTCTTACCGGGACAGCTCCTACAATGAGCAGTTCTTC. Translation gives CASSYRDSSYNEQFF.